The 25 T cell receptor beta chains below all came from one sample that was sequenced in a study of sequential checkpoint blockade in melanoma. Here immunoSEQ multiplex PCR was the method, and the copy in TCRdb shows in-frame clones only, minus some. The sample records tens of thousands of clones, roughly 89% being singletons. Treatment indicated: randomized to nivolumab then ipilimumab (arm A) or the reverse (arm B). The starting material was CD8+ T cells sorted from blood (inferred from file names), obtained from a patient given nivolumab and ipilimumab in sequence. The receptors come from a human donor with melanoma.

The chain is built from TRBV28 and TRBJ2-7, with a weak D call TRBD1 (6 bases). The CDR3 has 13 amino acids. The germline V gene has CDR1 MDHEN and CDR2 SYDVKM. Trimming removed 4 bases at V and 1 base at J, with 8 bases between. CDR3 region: CASSSGESYEQYV. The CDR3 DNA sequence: TGTGCCAGCAGTTCAGGGGAGTCCTACGAGCAGTACGTC.

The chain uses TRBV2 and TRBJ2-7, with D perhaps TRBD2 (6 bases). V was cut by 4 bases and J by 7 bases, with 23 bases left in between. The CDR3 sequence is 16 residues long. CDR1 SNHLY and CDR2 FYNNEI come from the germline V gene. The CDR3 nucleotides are TGTGCCAGCAGTGTCGACACTAGCACGGGATCTCGGGAGCAGTACGTC. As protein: CASSVDTSTGSREQYV.

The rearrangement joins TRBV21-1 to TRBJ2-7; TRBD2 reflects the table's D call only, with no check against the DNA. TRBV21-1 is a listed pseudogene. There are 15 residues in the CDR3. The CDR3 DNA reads TGTGCCAGCAGCAAAGTGGGGACTGCCACCTACGAGCAGTACTTC. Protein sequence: CASSKVGTATYEQYF.

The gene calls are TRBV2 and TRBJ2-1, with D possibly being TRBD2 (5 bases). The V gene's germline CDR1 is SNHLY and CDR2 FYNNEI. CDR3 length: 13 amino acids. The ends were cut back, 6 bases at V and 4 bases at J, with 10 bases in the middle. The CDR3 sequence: CASSPPGYNEQFF. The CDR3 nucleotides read TGTGCCAGCAGCCCTCCGGGGTACAATGAGCAGTTCTTC. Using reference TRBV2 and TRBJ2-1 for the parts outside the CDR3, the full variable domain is EPEVTQTPSHQVTQMGQEVILRCVPISNHLYFYWYRQILGQKVEFLVSFYNNEISEKSEIFDDQFSVERPDGSNFTLKIRSTKLEDSAMYFCASSPPGYNEQFFGPGTRLTVL.

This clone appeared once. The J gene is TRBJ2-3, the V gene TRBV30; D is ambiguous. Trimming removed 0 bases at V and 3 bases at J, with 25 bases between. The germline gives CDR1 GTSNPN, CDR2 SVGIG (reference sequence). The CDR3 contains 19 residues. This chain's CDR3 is CAWSVPGSLTSSGTDTQYF. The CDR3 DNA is TGTGCCTGGAGTGTTCCTGGGTCTCTTACATCCTCGGGTACAGATACGCAGTATTTT.

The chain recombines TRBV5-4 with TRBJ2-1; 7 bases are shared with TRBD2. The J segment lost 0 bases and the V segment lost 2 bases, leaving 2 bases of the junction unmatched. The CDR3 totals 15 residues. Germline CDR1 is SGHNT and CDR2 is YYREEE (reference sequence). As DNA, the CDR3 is TGTGCCAGCAGCTTCTCGGGGGGCTCCTACAATGAGCAGTTCTTC. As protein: CASSFSGGSYNEQFF.

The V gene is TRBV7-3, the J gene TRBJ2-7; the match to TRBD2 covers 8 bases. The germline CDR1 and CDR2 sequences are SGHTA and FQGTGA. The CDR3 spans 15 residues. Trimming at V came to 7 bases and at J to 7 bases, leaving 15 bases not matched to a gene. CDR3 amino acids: CASTPGGGSALEQYV. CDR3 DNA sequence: TGTGCCAGCACACCCGGGGGGGGGTCGGCATTGGAGCAGTACGTC.

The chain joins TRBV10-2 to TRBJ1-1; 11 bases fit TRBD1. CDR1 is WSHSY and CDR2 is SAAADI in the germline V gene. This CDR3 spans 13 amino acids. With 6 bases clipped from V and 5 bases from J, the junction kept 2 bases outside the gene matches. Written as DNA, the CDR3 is TGCGCCAGCAGAGGGACAGGGGGAACTGAAGCTTTCTTT. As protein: CASRGTGGTEAFF.

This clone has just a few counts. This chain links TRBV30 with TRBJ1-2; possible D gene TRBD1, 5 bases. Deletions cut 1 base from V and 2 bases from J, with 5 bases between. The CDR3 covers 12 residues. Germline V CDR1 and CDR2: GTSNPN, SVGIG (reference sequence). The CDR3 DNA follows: TGTGCCTGGAGTGAGGGGAACTATGGCTACACCTTC. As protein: CAWSEGNYGYTF.

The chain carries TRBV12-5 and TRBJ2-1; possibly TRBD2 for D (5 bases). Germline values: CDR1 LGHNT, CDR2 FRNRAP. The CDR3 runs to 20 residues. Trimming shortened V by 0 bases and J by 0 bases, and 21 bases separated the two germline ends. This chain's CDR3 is CASGLVRSGILEGSYNEQFF. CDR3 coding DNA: TGTGCTAGTGGTTTGGTACGGTCGGGAATCCTAGAGGGCTCCTACAATGAGCAGTTCTTC.

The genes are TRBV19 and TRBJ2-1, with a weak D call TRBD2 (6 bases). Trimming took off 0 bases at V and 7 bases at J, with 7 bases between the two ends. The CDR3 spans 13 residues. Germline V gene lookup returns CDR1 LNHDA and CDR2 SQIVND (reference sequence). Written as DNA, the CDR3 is TGTGCCAGTAGTATAGATGCGGGGAATGAGCAGTTCTTC. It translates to CASSIDAGNEQFF.

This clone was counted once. The CDR3 DNA reads as TGTGCCAGCAGCCAAGAGGCTTTTGAGGGAGACGAGCAGTACTTC. This codes for CASSQEAFEGDEQYF. The rearrangement joins TRBV4-2 to TRBJ2-7; D perhaps matches TRBD2 (5 bases). The V gene's germline CDR1 is LGHNA and CDR2 YNFKEQ. The CDR3 contains 15 residues. V lost 0 bases and J 5 bases, leaving 14 bases between the germline ends.

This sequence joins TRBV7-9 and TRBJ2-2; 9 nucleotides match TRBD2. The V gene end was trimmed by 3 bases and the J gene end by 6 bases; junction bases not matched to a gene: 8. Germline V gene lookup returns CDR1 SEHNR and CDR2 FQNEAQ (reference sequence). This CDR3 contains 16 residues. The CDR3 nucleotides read TGTGCCAGCAGCTTTGTGGCGGGAGGGCCCGCCGGGGAGCTGTTTTTT. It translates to CASSFVAGGPAGELFF.

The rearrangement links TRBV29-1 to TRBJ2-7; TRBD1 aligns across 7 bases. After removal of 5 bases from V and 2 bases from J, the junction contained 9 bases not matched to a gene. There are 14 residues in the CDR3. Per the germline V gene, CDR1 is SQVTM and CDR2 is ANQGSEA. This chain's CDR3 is CSVWDSSRTYEQYF. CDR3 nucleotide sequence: TGCAGCGTTTGGGACAGTTCCCGGACCTACGAGCAGTACTTC.

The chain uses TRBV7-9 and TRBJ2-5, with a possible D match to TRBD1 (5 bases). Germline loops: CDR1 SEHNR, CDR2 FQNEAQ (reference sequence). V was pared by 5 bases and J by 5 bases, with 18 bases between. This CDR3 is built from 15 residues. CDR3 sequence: CASSLPRVESETQYF. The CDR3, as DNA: TGTGCCAGCAGCCTCCCCAGGGTAGAGTCGGAGACCCAGTACTTC.

Written as DNA, the CDR3 is TGTGCCACCGCGCTCCGGGACAGGATCACGAACACTGAAGCTTTCTTT. As protein: CATALRDRITNTEAFF. The chain couples TRBV7-9 to TRBJ1-1; 8 bases map to TRBD1. V shed 10 bases and J 1 base; nucleotides not matched to a gene: 14. Germline V gene lookup returns CDR1 SEHNR and CDR2 FQNEAQ (reference sequence). The CDR3 runs to 16 residues.

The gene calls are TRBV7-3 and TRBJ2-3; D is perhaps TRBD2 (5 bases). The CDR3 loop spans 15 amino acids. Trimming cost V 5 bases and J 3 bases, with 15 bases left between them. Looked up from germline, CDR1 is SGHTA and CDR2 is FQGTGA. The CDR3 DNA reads TGTGCCAGCAGCCTTGAGGGCGCGTCAACAGATACGCAGTATTTT. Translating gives CASSLEGASTDTQYF.

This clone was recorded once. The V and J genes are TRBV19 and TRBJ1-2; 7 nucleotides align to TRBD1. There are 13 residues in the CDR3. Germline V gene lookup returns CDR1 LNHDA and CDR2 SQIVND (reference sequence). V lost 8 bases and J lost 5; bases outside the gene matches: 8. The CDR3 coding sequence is TGTGCCAGTGGGACAGTCCGTGGGTATGGCTACACCTTC. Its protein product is CASGTVRGYGYTF.

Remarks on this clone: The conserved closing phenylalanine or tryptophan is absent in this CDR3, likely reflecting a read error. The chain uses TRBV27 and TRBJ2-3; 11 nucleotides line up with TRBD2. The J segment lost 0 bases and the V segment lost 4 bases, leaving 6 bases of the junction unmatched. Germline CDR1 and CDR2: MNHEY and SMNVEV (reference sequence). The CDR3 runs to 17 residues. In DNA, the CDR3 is TGTGCCAGCAGTTCCGGACTAGCGGGTGGGAGCACAGATACGCAGTATCTT. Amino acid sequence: CASSSGLAGGSTDTQYL.

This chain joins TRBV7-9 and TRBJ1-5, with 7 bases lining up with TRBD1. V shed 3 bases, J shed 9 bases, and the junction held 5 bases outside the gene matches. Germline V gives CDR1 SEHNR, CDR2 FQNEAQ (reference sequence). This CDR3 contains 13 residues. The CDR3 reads CASSFPGGAPQHF. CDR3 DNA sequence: TGTGCCAGCAGCTTTCCAGGGGGAGCGCCCCAGCATTTT. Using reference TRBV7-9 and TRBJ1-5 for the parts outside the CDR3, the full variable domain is DTGVSQNPRHKITKRGQNVTFRCDPISEHNRLYWYRQTLGQGPEFLTYFQNEAQLEKSRLLSDRFSAERPKGSFSTLEIQRTEQGDSAMYLCASSFPGGAPQHFGDGTRLSIL.

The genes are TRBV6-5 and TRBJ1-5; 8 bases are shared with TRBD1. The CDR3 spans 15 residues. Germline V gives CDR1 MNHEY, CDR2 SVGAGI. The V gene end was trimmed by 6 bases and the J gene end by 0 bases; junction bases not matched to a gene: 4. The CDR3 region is CASRPTGDSNQPQHF. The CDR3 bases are TGTGCCAGCAGACCGACAGGGGATAGCAATCAGCCCCAGCATTTT.

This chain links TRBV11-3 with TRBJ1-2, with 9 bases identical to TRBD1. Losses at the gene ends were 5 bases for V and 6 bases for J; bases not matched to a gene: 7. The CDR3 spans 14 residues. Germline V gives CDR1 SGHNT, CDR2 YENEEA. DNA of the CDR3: TGTGCCAGCAGCCTAAGGACAGGGGTTAATGGCTACACCTTC. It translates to CASSLRTGVNGYTF.

Here the CDR3 reads CASSLAGAGGPRRNEQFF. The CDR3 bases are TGTGCCAGCAGCTTAGCGGGGGCGGGAGGGCCTCGTCGGAATGAGCAGTTCTTC. V gene TRBV7-2 combines with J gene TRBJ2-1, with 9 nucleotides matching TRBD2. With V trimmed by 0 bases and J by 7 bases, 13 bases remained unmatched. Germline CDR1 reads SGHTA; CDR2 reads FQGNSA. This CDR3 is built from 18 residues.

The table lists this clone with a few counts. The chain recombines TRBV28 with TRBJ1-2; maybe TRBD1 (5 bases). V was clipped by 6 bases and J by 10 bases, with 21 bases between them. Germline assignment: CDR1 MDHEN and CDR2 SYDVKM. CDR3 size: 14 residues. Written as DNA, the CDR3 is TGTGCCAGCAGGGACTACAAGGGACTCTGGGACTACACCTTC. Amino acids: CASRDYKGLWDYTF.

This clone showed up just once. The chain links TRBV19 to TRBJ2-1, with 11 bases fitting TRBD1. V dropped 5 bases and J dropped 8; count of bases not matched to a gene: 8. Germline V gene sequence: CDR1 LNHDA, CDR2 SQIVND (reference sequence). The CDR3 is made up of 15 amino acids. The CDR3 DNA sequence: TGTGCCAGTAGTGTAGCCGGGACAGGGGGGGATGAGCAGTTCTTC. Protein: CASSVAGTGGDEQFF.